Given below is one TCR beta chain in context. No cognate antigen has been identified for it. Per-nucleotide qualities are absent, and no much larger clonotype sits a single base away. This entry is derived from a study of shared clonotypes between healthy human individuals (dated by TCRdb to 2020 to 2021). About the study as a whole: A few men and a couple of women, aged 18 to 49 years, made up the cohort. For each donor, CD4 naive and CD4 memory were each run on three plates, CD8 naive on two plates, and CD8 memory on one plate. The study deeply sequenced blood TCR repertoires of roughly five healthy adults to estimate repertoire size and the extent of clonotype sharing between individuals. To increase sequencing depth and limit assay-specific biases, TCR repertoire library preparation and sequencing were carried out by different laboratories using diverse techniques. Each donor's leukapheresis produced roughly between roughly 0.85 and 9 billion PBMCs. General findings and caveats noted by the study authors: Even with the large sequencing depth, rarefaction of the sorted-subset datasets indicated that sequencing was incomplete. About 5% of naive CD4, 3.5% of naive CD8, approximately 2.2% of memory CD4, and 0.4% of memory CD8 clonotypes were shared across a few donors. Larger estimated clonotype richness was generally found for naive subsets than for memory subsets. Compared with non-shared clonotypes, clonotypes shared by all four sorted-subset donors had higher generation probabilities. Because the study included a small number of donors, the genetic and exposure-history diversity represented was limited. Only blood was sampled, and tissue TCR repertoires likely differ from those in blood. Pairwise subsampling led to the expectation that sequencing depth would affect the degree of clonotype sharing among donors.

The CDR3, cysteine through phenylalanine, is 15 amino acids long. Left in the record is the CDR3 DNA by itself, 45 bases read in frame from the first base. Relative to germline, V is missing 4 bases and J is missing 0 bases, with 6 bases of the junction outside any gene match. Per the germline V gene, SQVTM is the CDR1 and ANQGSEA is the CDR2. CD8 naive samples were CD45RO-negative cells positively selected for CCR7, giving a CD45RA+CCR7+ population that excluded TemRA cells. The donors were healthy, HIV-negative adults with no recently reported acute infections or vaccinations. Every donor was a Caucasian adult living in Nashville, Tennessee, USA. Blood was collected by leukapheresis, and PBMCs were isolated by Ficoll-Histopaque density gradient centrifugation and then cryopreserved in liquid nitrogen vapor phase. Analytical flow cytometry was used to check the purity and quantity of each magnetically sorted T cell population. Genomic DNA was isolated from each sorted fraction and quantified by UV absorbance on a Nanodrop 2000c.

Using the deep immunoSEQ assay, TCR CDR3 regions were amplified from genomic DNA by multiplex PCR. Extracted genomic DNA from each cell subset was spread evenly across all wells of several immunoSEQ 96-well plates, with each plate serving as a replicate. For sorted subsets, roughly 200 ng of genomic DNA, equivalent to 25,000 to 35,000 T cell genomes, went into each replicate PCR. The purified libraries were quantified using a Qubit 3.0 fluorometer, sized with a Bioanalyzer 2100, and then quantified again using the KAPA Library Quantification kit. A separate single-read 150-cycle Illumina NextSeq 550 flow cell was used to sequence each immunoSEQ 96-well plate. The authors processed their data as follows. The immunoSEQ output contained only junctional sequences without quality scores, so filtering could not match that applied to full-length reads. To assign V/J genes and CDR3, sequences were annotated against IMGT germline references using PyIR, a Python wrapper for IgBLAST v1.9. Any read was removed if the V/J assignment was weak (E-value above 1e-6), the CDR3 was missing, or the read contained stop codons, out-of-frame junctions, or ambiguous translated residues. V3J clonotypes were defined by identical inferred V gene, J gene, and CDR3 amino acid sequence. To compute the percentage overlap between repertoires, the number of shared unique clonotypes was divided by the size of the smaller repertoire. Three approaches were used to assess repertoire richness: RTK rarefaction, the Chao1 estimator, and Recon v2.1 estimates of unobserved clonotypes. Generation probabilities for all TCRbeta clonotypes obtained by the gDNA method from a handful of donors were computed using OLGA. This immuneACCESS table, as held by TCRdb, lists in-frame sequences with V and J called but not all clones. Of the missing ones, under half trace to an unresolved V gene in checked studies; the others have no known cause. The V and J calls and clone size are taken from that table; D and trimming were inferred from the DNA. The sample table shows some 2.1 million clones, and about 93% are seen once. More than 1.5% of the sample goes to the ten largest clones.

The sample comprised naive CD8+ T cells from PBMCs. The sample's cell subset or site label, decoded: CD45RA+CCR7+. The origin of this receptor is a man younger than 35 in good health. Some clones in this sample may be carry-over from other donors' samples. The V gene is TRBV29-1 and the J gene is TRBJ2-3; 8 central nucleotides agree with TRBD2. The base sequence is TGCAGCGTTGTTGGGGCTAGCGGGAGCACAGATACGCAGTATTTT. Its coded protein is CSVVGASGSTDTQYF.